Shown below are 20 T cell receptor beta chains from a single sample sequenced in a study of cytomegalovirus exposure and HLA in healthy donors. The PCR was carried out with 60 Vbeta primers and 13 Jbeta primers. Clones were sequenced by immunoSEQ multiplex PCR, and TCRdb holds only the in-frame ones, with some missing. The profile covers 85,000 to 120,000 clones, with roughly 82% appearing a single time and 2.5% to 3.5% taken by the ten largest. Source material: PBMCs. The receptors were gathered from a male donor in good health and CMV-seropositive.

The chain is built from TRBV6-4 and TRBJ2-1; TRBD2 matches at 10 bases. Trimming took 7 bases from V and 7 from J; bases not matched to a gene: 16. CDR1 MRHNA and CDR2 SNTAGT come from the germline V gene. The CDR3 runs to 17 residues. The CDR3 nucleotides are TGTGCCAGCACCCCCGGGGCTAGCGGGGGCGCGAGGAATGAGCAGTTCTTC. It codes for CASTPGASGGARNEQFF.

The chain links TRBV28 to TRBJ1-2; 9 bases match TRBD1. Germline-derived CDR1 and CDR2 are MDHEN and SYDVKM. V shed 1 base, J shed 0 bases, and the junction held 3 bases outside the gene matches. This CDR3 has 16 residues. The DNA of the CDR3 is TGTGCCAGCAGTTTATCGGGGACAGGGACTAACTATGGCTACACCTTC. The encoded protein is CASSLSGTGTNYGYTF.

The chain recombines TRBV5-4 with TRBJ2-3, with TRBD2 identical over 11 bases. With V trimmed by 6 bases and J by 0 bases, 9 bases remained unmatched. CDR3 length: 17 amino acids. The germline V gene has CDR1 SGHNT and CDR2 YYREEE (reference sequence). CDR3 in amino acids: CASTQSWTSGSTDTQYF. In DNA, the CDR3 is TGTGCCAGCACCCAATCCTGGACTAGCGGGAGCACAGATACGCAGTATTTT. Full variable domain (outside the CDR3, taken from reference TRBV5-4 and TRBJ2-3): ETGVTQSPTHLIKTRGQQVTLRCSSQSGHNTVSWYQQALGQGPQFIFQYYREEENGRGNFPPRFSGLQFPNYSSELNVNALELDDSALYLCASTQSWTSGSTDTQYFGPGTRLTVL.

The chain uses TRBV11-2 and TRBJ2-7; D remains ambiguous. V shed 1 base and J shed 4 bases, with 2 bases lying between them. Germline CDR1 reads SGHAT; CDR2 reads FQNNGV. The CDR3 consists of 11 residues. The CDR3 DNA reads TGTGCCAGCAGCTTAGCGTACGAGCAGTACTTC. This encodes CASSLAYEQYF. The whole variable domain, filled in from reference TRBV11-2 and TRBJ2-7, reads EAGVAQSPRYKIIEKRQSVAFWCNPISGHATLYWYQQILGQGPKLLIQFQNNGVVDDSQLPKDRFSAERLKGVDSTLKIQPAKLEDSAVYLCASSLAYEQYFGPGTRLTVT.

V usage is TRBV27 and J usage is TRBJ1-5; TRBD1 matches at 7 bases. V was pared by 6 bases and J by 4 bases, with 6 bases of the junction left unmatched. This CDR3 contains 14 residues. Germline V gene lookup returns CDR1 MNHEY and CDR2 SMNVEV (reference sequence). The CDR3 is CASRAGQRNQPQHF. DNA of the CDR3: TGTGCCAGCAGGGCGGGACAGAGGAATCAGCCCCAGCATTTT.

The chain is built from TRBV4-2 and TRBJ2-5; 9 nucleotides line up with TRBD2. The J call may not be correct, given that the DNA end is closer to TRBJ2-7. Germline lookup yields CDR1 LGHNA and CDR2 YNFKEQ. The CDR3 has 16 amino acids. CDR3 DNA: TGTGCCAGCAGCCAATCCAGGCGGGGGGGCCTCAACGAGCAGTACTTC. It encodes CASSQSRRGGLNEQYF.

The V call is TRBV7-3, the J call TRBJ2-2; possibly TRBD1 for D (6 bases). In germline, CDR1 is SGHTA, CDR2 FQGTGA. The CDR3 contains 13 residues. V gave up 6 bases and J gave up 6 bases, with 11 bases separating them. CDR3 sequence: CASRGTGPGELFF. CDR3 in DNA: TGTGCCAGCAGAGGAACAGGGCCCGGGGAGCTGTTTTTT.

The chain has TRBV10-1 and TRBJ2-7; 9 bases agree with TRBD2. The CDR3 consists of 16 residues. Germline CDR1 is WNHNN and CDR2 is SYGVQD (reference sequence). V shed 7 bases, J shed 5 bases, and the junction held 15 bases outside the gene matches. CDR3 in DNA: TGCGCCAGCATTTCGGTCCGGCGGGAGGGCCTCGACGAGCAGTACTTC. Amino acid sequence: CASISVRREGLDEQYF.

V is TRBV19 and J is TRBJ2-6, with D uncertain. Germline lookup yields CDR1 LNHDA and CDR2 SQIVND (reference sequence). This CDR3 contains 15 residues. V gave up 3 bases and J gave up 1 base, with 7 bases separating them. The CDR3 region has the DNA TGTGCCAGTAGTATCGTCCTTTCTGGGGCCAACGTCCTGACTTTC. This codes for CASSIVLSGANVLTF.

V gene TRBV9 combines with J gene TRBJ2-3, with 8 nucleotides matching TRBD2. This CDR3 is built from 14 residues. The junction had 6 bases not matched to a gene; V was cut back by 5 bases and J by 4 bases. CDR1 and CDR2 (germline): SGDLS, YYNGEE. The CDR3 bases are TGTGCCAGCAGAGGGACTAGTGGCCCAGATACGCAGTATTTT. Amino acid sequence: CASRGTSGPDTQYF. Complete variable domain (other parts from reference TRBV9 and TRBJ2-3): DSGVTQTPKHLITATGQRVTLRCSPRSGDLSVYWYQQSLDQGLQFLIQYYNGEERAKGNILERFSAQQFPDLHSELNLSSLELGDSALYFCASRGTSGPDTQYFGPGTRLTVL.

This chain links TRBV10-1 with TRBJ2-7; TRBD2 agrees at 7 bases. CDR1 is WNHNN and CDR2 is SYGVQD in the germline V gene (reference sequence). The CDR3 runs 17 residues. The trim removed 0 bases at V and 0 bases at J, leaving 8 bases unmatched. CDR3 in amino acids: CASSESSQRGTSYEQYF. In DNA, the CDR3 is TGCGCCAGCAGTGAGTCCTCCCAGCGGGGAACCTCCTACGAGCAGTACTTC.

The gene calls are TRBV5-1 and TRBJ2-1; D remains unclear. Deletions cut 0 bases from V and 0 bases from J, with 4 bases between. Germline-derived CDR1 and CDR2 are SGHRS and YFSETQ. The CDR3 loop spans 14 amino acids. The CDR3 protein is CASSLGSSYNEQFF. The DNA of the CDR3 is TGCGCCAGCAGCTTGGGGAGCTCCTACAATGAGCAGTTCTTC.

V usage is TRBV7-9 and J usage is TRBJ2-5, with D unclear. The germline CDR1 and CDR2 sequences are SEHNR and FQNEAQ (reference sequence). This CDR3 contains 14 residues. V lost 1 base to trimming and J lost 0 bases, with 6 bases between them. The CDR3 DNA is TGTGCCAGCAGCTTAGAACAGTACCAAGAGACCCAGTACTTC. Its protein is CASSLEQYQETQYF.

The chain links TRBV7-8 to TRBJ2-1, with D possibly TRBD2 on 7 matching bases. V was shortened by 3 bases and J by 0 bases, with 21 bases between the two germline ends. The CDR3 totals 19 residues. From germline, CDR1 is SGHVS and CDR2 FQNEAQ. This chain's CDR3 is CASSFSMGAGVTSYNEQFF. In nucleotides, the CDR3 is TGTGCCAGCAGCTTTTCAATGGGGGCGGGGGTTACCTCCTACAATGAGCAGTTCTTC.

The chain recombines TRBV4-2 with TRBJ2-1; D is perhaps TRBD2 (6 bases). The CDR3 extends over 17 amino acids. Germline V lookup: CDR1 LGHNA, CDR2 YNFKEQ. With 3 bases removed from V and 3 bases from J, the gap between germline ends came to 18 bases. The CDR3 reads CASSQEGTGEFYNEQFF. The CDR3 DNA reads TGTGCCAGCAGCCAGGAGGGGACCGGGGAGTTCTACAATGAGCAGTTCTTC.

CDR3 nucleotide sequence: TGCAGCGTTGGGGCGAGCGGGGTTTACAATGAGCAGTTCTTC. Amino acids: CSVGASGVYNEQFF. The chain links TRBV29-1 to TRBJ2-1, with 7 bases aligning to TRBD2. Germline assignment: CDR1 SQVTM and CDR2 ANQGSEA. The CDR3 length is 14 residues. The ends lost 4 bases at V and 4 bases at J; junction bases unmatched: 7.

The chain recombines TRBV30 with TRBJ2-7; TRBD1 might be the D (6 bases). The ends were cut back, 5 bases at V and 3 bases at J, with 17 bases in the middle. Per the germline V gene, CDR1 is GTSNPN and CDR2 is SVGIG (reference sequence). The CDR3 consists of 14 residues. The CDR3 region is CAWLRTDRNYEQYF. The CDR3 nucleotides read TGTGCCTGGCTGCGGACAGACCGTAACTACGAGCAGTACTTC.

In DNA form, the CDR3 reads TGCGCCAGCAGCCAAGGTTTAGGGAGGAGCAATCAGCCCCAGCATTTT. Its protein is CASSQGLGRSNQPQHF. V is TRBV4-1 and J is TRBJ1-5, with D hard to call. The V gene's germline CDR1 is MGHRA and CDR2 YSYEKL. Between the trimmed V and J ends, which lost 1 base and 1 base, there was a span of 11 bases. This CDR3 contains 16 residues.

The chain is built from TRBV19 and TRBJ2-7, with D perhaps TRBD1 (6 bases). CDR3 size: 16 residues. V was pared by 1 base and J by 0 bases, with 13 bases between. The V gene's germline CDR1 is LNHDA and CDR2 SQIVND (reference sequence). DNA of the CDR3: TGTGCCAGTAGTATAGTTGGGACACAGATCTCCTACGAGCAGTACTTC. This codes for CASSIVGTQISYEQYF.

The chain joins TRBV4-2 to TRBJ2-7; D might be TRBD1 (5 bases). The V end lost 2 bases, the J end lost 3 bases, and 14 bases lay between the germline ends. Looked up from germline, CDR1 is LGHNA and CDR2 is YNFKEQ. The CDR3 contains 15 residues. This CDR3 reads CASSQQGGLGYEQYF. The CDR3 nucleotides are TGTGCCAGCAGCCAACAGGGTGGGCTGGGCTACGAGCAGTACTTC.